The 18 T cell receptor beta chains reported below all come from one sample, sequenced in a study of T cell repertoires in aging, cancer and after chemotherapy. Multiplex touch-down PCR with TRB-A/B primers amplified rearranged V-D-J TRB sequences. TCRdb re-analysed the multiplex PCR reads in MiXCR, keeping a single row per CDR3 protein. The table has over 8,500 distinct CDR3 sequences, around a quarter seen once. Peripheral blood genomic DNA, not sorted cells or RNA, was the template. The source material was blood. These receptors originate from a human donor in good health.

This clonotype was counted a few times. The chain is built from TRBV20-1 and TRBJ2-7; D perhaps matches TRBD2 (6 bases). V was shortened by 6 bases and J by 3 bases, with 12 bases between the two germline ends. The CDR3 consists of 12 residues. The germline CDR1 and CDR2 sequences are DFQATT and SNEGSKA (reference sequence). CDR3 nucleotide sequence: TGCAGTGCGGGCGGGGTTTTCTACGAGCAGTACTTC. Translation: CSAGGVFYEQYF.

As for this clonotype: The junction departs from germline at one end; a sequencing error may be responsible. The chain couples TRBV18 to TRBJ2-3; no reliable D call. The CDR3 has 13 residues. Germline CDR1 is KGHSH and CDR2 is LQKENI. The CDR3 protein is CASSPPSTDTRYF. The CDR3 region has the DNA TGTGCCAGCTCACCACCGAGCACAGATACGCGGTATTTT.

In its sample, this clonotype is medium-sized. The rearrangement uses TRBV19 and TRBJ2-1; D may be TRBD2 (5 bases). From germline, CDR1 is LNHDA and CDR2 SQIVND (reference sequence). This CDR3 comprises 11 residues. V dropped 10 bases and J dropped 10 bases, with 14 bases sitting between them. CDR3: CATASGDEQFF. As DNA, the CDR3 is TGTGCCACCGCGAGCGGTGACGAGCAGTTCTTC. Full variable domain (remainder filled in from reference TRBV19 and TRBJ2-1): DGGITQSPKYLFRKEGQNVTLSCEQNLNHDAMYWYRQDPGQGLRLIYYSQIVNDFQKGDIAEGYSVSREKKESFPLTVTSAQKNPTAFYLCATASGDEQFFGPGTRLTVL.

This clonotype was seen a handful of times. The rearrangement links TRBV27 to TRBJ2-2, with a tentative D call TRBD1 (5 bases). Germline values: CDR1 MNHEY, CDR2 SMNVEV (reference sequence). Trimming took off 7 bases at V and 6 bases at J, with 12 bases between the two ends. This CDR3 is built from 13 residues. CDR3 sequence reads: CASKTGEAGELFF. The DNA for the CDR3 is TGTGCCAGCAAAACAGGCGAAGCCGGGGAGCTGTTTTTT.

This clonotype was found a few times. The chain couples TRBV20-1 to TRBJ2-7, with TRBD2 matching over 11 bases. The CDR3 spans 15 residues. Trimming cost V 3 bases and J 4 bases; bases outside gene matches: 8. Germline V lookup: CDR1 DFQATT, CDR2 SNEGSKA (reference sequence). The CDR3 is CSARVAGGPIYEQYF. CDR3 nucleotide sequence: TGCAGTGCTAGGGTAGCGGGAGGGCCGATTTACGAGCAGTACTTC.

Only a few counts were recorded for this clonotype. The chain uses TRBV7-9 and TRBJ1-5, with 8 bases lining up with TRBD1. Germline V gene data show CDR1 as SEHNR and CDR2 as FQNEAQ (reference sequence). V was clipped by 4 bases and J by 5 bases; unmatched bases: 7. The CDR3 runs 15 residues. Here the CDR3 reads CASSSTQGAYQPQHF. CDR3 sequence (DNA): TGTGCCAGCAGCTCCACTCAGGGGGCTTATCAGCCCCAGCATTTT.

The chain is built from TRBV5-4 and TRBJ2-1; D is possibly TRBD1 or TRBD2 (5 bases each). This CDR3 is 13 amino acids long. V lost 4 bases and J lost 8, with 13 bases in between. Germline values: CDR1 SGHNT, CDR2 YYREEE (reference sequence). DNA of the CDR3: TGTGCCAGCAGCAAGGGGACCGGAGATGAGCAGTTCTTC. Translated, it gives CASSKGTGDEQFF.

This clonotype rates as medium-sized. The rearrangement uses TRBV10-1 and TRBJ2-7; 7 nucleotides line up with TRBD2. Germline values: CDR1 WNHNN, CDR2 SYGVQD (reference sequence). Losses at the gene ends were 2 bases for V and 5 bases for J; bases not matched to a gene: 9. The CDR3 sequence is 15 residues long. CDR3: CASSERAGLSHEQYF. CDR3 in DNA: TGCGCCAGCAGTGAGCGAGCGGGATTATCGCACGAGCAGTACTTC.

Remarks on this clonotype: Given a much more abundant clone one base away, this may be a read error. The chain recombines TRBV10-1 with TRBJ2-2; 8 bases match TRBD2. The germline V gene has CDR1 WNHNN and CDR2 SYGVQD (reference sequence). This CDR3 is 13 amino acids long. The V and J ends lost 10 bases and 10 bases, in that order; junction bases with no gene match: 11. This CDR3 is CATSSREAVELFF. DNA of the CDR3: TGCGCCACCTCGTCGCGGGAGGCCGTGGAGCTGTTTTTT.

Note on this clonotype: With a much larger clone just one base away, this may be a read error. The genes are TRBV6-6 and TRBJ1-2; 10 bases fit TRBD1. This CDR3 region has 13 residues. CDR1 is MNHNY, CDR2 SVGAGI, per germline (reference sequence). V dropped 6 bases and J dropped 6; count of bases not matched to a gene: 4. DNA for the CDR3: TGTGCCAGCAGGGCCGGGACAGGGGATGGCTACACCTTC. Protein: CASRAGTGDGYTF.

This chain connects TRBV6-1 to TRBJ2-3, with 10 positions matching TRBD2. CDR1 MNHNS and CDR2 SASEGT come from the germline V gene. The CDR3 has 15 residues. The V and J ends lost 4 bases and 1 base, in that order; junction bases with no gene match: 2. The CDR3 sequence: CASSALAGGTDTQYF. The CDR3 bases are TGTGCCAGCAGTGCCCTAGCGGGAGGCACAGATACGCAGTATTTT.

The CDR3 sequence is CSAPSAASSYNEQFF. For the CDR3, the DNA is TGCAGTGCCCCGTCAGCGGCTAGCTCCTACAATGAGCAGTTCTTC. The chain employs TRBV20-1 and TRBJ2-1, with a weak D call TRBD2 (5 bases). V dropped 6 bases and J dropped 0 bases, with 15 bases sitting between them. Germline CDR1 is DFQATT and CDR2 is SNEGSKA (reference sequence). The CDR3 sequence is 15 residues long.

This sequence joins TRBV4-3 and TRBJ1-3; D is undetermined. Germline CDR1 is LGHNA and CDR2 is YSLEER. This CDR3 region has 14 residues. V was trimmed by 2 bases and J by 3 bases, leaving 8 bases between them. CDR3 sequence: CASSQRSLGNTIYF. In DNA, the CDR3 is TGCGCCAGCAGCCAAAGGTCACTTGGAAACACCATATATTTT.

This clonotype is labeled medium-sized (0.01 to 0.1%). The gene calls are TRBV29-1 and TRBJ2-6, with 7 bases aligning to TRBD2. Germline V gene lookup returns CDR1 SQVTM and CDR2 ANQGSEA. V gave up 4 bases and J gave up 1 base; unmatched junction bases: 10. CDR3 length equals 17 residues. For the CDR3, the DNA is TGCAGCGTTGGGGGGGGGACCGCAGAATCTGGGGCCAACGTCCTGACTTTC. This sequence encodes CSVGGGTAESGANVLTF.

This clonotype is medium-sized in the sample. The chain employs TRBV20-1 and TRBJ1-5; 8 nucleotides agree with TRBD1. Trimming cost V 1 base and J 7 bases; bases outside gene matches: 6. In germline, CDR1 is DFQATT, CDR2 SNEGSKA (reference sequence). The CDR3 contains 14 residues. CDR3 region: CSARVPRGQQPQHF. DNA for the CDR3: TGCAGTGCTAGAGTACCCAGGGGGCAGCAGCCCCAGCATTTT.

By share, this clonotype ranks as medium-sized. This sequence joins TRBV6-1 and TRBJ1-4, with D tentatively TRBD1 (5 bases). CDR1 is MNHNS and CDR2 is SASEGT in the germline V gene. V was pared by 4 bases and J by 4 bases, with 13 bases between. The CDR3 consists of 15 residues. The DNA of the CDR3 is TGTGCCAGCAGTGTTAGCCAGGGTCGTAATGAAAAACTGTTTTTT. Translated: CASSVSQGRNEKLFF.

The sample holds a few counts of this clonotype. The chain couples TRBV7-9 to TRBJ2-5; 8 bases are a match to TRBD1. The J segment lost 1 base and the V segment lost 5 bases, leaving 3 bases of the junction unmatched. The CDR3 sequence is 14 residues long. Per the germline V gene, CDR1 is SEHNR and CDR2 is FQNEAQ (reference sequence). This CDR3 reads CASSPGTGQETQYF. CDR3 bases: TGTGCCAGCAGCCCAGGGACAGGCCAAGAGACCCAGTACTTC. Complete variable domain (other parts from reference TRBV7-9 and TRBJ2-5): DTGVSQNPRHKITKRGQNVTFRCDPISEHNRLYWYRQTLGQGPEFLTYFQNEAQLEKSRLLSDRFSAERPKGSFSTLEIQRTEQGDSAMYLCASSPGTGQETQYFGPGTRLLVL.

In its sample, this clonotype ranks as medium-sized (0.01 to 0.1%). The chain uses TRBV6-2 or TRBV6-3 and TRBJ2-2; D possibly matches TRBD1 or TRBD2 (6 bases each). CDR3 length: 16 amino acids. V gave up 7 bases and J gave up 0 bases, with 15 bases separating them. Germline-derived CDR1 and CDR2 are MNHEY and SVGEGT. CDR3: CASIRGADANTGELFF. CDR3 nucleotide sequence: TGTGCCAGCATAAGGGGGGCAGACGCGAACACCGGGGAGCTGTTTTTT.